This TCR beta chain was observed in a study of CD8 T cells in ankylosing spondylitis. This CDR3 comprises 13 residues. Trimming removed 2 bases from V and 2 bases from J, with 10 bases in between. CDR1 and CDR2 (germline): GTSNPN, SVGIG (reference sequence). There are a few counts of this clonotype. TCRdb reprocessed the 5' RACE reads with MiXCR, giving one entry per CDR3 protein. Among about 340,000 distinct CDR3 sequences listed, roughly 22% were seen once. The specimen sequenced was blood, either unsorted or a sorted T cell fraction (not recorded which). The clonotype was recovered from a male donor with ankylosing spondylitis or in good health (not recorded which). The gene calls are TRBV30 and TRBJ2-7, with a tentative D call TRBD1 (6 bases). The CDR3 nucleotides read TGTGCCTGGAGTAGGGACACAACCTACGAGCAGTACTTC. It is translated as CAWSRDTTYEQYF.